The source of this T cell receptor beta chain is a study of T-cell reconstitution after alpha-beta-depleted transplantation in children. Researchers prepared the TCRbeta library using unique molecular identifiers, the study reports. TCRdb recomputed calls from the PCR reads with MiXCR, one row per CDR3 protein. The sample includes under 850,000 distinct CDR3 sequences, about 12% of them seen just once. The length of the CDR3 is 14 residues. Germline CDR1 is SGHRS and CDR2 is YFSETQ. With 3 bases removed from V and 2 bases from J, the gap between germline ends came to 12 bases. The sequence derives from a girl aged 2-10 years with congenital amegakaryocytic thrombocytopenia, due to receive a stem cell transplant. The specimen comprised PBMCs, sampled before TCRalphabeta/CD19-depleted stem cell transplant. This sequence joins TRBV5-1 and TRBJ2-7; TRBD1 might be the D (6 bases). In DNA, the CDR3 is TGCGCCAGCAGCTCAGGGGACATCACCTACGAGCAGTACTTC. Its translation is CASSSGDITYEQYF.